The rows below give T cell receptor beta chains drawn from one sample of a study of blood T cell repertoires in COVID-19. Clones were sequenced by immunoSEQ multiplex PCR, and TCRdb holds only the in-frame ones, with some missing. The sample carries around 150,000 clones, about 93% recorded once. The sample was peripheral blood. These receptors were collected from a woman in her forties or fifties with acute or convalescent COVID-19. The CDR3 runs from the conserved cysteine through the conserved F or W. A D gene is named only where the DNA matches it firmly. Size values are once, few and many counts, or a class for expanded clones, and some rows have none.

j_call cdr3_length v_call clone_size d_call cdr3_aa cdr3_nt
TRBJ2-7 16 TRBV9 - - CASSVSLSTGTYEQYF TGTGCCAGCAGCGTATCCCTCTCGACAGGAACCTACGAGCAGTACTTC
TRBJ2-1 15 TRBV12-5 - TRBD2 CASGTRTSTQNEQFF TGTGCTAGTGGTACCCGGACTAGCACCCAAAATGAGCAGTTCTTC
TRBJ2-7 23 TRBV14 - TRBD2 CASSQPIGVWTSGRARLRYEQYF TGTGCCAGCAGCCAGCCCATAGGGGTGTGGACTAGCGGGAGGGCCCGTTTACGGTACGAGCAGTACTTC
TRBJ1-5 14 TRBV3-1/TRBV3-2 - - CASSDLGVNQPQHF TGTGCCAGCAGCGACCTGGGAGTTAATCAGCCCCAGCATTTT
TRBJ1-2 15 TRBV5-1 - TRBD1 CASSLGPRQGSGYTF TGCGCCAGCAGCTTGGGACCTAGACAGGGTAGTGGCTACACCTTC
TRBJ1-2 14 TRBV25-1 - - CATPGQTINYGYTF TGTGCCACCCCCGGACAAACCATTAACTATGGCTACACCTTC
TRBJ1-1 17 TRBV3-1/TRBV3-2 - - CASSPGAQGRMNTEAFF TGTGCCAGCAGCCCTGGGGCCCAGGGGAGAATGAACACTGAAGCTTTCTTT
TRBJ1-1 15 TRBV9 - - CASSIQQGLNTEAFF TGTGCCAGCAGCATCCAACAGGGTTTGAACACTGAAGCTTTCTTT
TRBJ1-1 13 TRBV28 - - CASSRGGDTEAFF TGTGCCAGCAGTAGGGGGGGCGACACTGAAGCTTTCTTT
TRBJ2-1 16 TRBV4-1 - - CASSRNLMAPYNEQFF TGCGCCAGCAGCCGAAACCTGATGGCTCCCTACAATGAGCAGTTCTTC
TRBJ1-1 16 TRBV19 - - CASSWKTTGLNTEAFF TGTGCCAGTAGCTGGAAAACTACAGGGCTGAACACTGAAGCTTTCTTT
TRBJ2-1 14 TRBV27 - TRBD2 CASKPGTRLNEQFF TGTGCCAGCAAACCCGGGACTAGATTAAATGAGCAGTTCTTC
TRBJ1-1 15 TRBV19 - - CASSPGGTKLRRAFF TGTGCCAGTAGTCCCGGGGGGACGAAACTACGGAGGGCTTTCTTT
TRBJ2-2 14 TRBV9 once - CASSPLQSTGELFF TGTGCCAGCAGCCCGTTACAAAGCACCGGGGAGCTGTTTTTT
TRBJ1-6 15 TRBV5-6 - - CASSWGVGDNSPLHF TGTGCCAGCAGCTGGGGCGTTGGCGATAATTCACCCCTCCACTTT
TRBJ1-5 13 TRBV5-1 many - CASSLGFGQPQHF TGCGCCAGCAGCTTGGGTTTCGGGCAGCCCCAGCATTTT
TRBJ2-5 15 TRBV6-2/TRBV6-3 - - CASSPLEGTEETQYF TGTGCCAGCAGCCCACTGGAGGGGACGGAAGAGACCCAGTACTTC
TRBJ1-5 11 TRBV3-1/TRBV3-2 - - CASGSGQPQHF TGTGCCAGCGGCAGTGGTCAGCCCCAGCATTTT
TRBJ2-2 11 TRBV30 - - CAWSVTGELFF TGTGCCTGGAGTGTGACTGGGGAGCTGTTTTTT
TRBJ1-3 15 TRBV5-1 - TRBD1 CASTLTGDSGNTIYF TGCGCCAGCACCCTTACAGGGGACTCTGGAAACACCATATATTTT